The rows below give T cell receptor beta chains drawn from one sample of a study of Ad26.COV2.S vaccination and SARS-CoV-2 variants. Only in-frame clones appear in the TCRdb table, and some are missing; sequencing was by immunoSEQ multiplex PCR. The sample shows roughly 680,000 clones, 70% to 90% of them seen only once. The material sequenced was peripheral blood, taken in a trial of Ad26.COV2.S vaccine versus placebo. Receptor source: a person aged 18 to 65 who received the Ad26.COV2.S COVID-19 vaccine or a placebo. The CDR3 runs from the conserved cysteine through the conserved F or W. D genes are given only for firm matches. Clone size, where shown, is once, few, many, or a class for clones that have expanded.

D gene,clone size,V gene,J gene,CDR3 protein,CDR3 DNA
TRBD1,.,TRBV9,TRBJ2-3,CASSVVGTGATDTQYF,TGTGCCAGCAGCGTAGTGGGGACAGGGGCCACAGATACGCAGTATTTT
.,.,TRBV7-9,TRBJ2-2,CASSRLGNGNANTGELFF,TGTGCCAGCAGCCGACTGGGTAATGGGAATGCGAACACCGGGGAGCTGTTTTTT
.,.,TRBV27,TRBJ1-1,CASSFGISSTEAFF,TGTGCCAGCAGTTTTGGCATCAGTAGCACTGAAGCTTTCTTT
.,.,TRBV5-1,TRBJ1-1,CASSLAAGAKNTEAFF,TGCGCCAGCAGCTTGGCCGCTGGGGCTAAGAACACTGAAGCTTTCTTT
.,.,TRBV30,TRBJ1-1,CAWTSTVNTEAFF,TGTGCCTGGACTTCCACAGTAAACACTGAAGCTTTCTTT
.,.,TRBV6-5,TRBJ2-7,CASSYLLMEEQYF,TGTGCCAGCAGTTACCTCCTCATGGAGGAGCAGTACTTC
.,.,TRBV12-3/TRBV12-4,TRBJ1-2,CASSPGDGYTF,TGTGCCAGCAGCCCGGGAGATGGCTACACCTTC
.,.,TRBV6-5,TRBJ1-2,CASTRDNPESSGYTF,TGTGCCAGCACAAGGGACAACCCTGAGTCGAGCGGCTACACCTTC
.,once,TRBV4-3,TRBJ1-5,CASSQVGGVGQPQHF,TGCGCCAGCAGCCAAGTAGGGGGAGTGGGACAGCCCCAGCATTTT
TRBD1,.,TRBV6-5,TRBJ1-2,CASSQGQGGYGYTF,TGTGCCAGCAGCCAAGGACAGGGAGGCTATGGCTACACCTTC
.,.,TRBV3-1/TRBV3-2,TRBJ2-7,CASSQAWGVQLYEQYF,TGTGCCAGCAGCCAAGCCTGGGGCGTCCAGCTCTACGAGCAGTACTTC
TRBD1,.,TRBV5-6,TRBJ1-2,CASSKDRVGGYTF,TGTGCCAGCAGCAAAGACAGGGTAGGCGGCTACACCTTC
.,.,TRBV10-3,TRBJ1-4,CAISGGPNEKLFF,TGTGCCATCAGTGGGGGACCTAATGAAAAACTGTTTTTT
TRBD2,.,TRBV3-1/TRBV3-2,TRBJ2-6,CASSHLGGAGSGANVLTF,TGTGCCAGCAGCCACCTCGGGGGGGCGGGCTCTGGGGCCAACGTCCTGACTTTC
.,.,TRBV23-1,TRBJ2-5,CASSQKPGTAQETQYF,TGCGCCAGCAGTCAGAAACCTGGGACCGCACAAGAGACCCAGTACTTC
.,.,TRBV6-6,TRBJ1-1,CASSSVNTEAFF,TGTGCCAGCAGTTCAGTGAACACTGAAGCTTTCTTT
.,.,TRBV13,TRBJ1-1,CASSLGPKNPPPAFF,TGTGCCAGCAGCTTAGGGCCCAAAAACCCCCCTCCAGCTTTCTTT
TRBD1,.,TRBV4-3,TRBJ2-7,CASSPGQGGNYEQYF,TGCGCCAGCAGCCCAGGACAGGGTGGGAACTACGAGCAGTACTTC
TRBD1,.,TRBV10-1,TRBJ2-2,CASSNRGNTGELFF,TGCGCCAGCAGTAACAGGGGGAACACCGGGGAGCTGTTTTTT
TRBD1,few,TRBV19,TRBJ2-2,CASSIRTGNGELFF,TGTGCCAGTAGTATAAGGACAGGGAACGGGGAGCTGTTTTTT
.,.,TRBV27,TRBJ1-5,CASSQGLLGNQPQHF,TGTGCCAGCAGTCAAGGTCTGTTGGGCAATCAGCCCCAGCATTTT
TRBD2,.,TRBV20-1,TRBJ2-1,CSASGPGLAGNYNEQFF,TGCAGTGCTAGTGGGCCGGGACTAGCGGGAAACTACAATGAGCAGTTCTTC
.,.,TRBV7-6,TRBJ1-2,CASSLGLGLDGYTF,TGTGCCAGCAGCTTAGGGTTAGGGCTGGATGGCTACACCTTC
.,.,TRBV4-2,TRBJ2-5,CASSQEGGRRETQYF,TGTGCCAGCAGCCAAGAAGGTGGACGCCGGGAGACCCAGTACTTC
.,.,TRBV29-1,TRBJ1-2,CSAEAGPDIAF,TGCAGCGCCGAAGCAGGTCCCGACATCGCCTTC
.,.,TRBV19,TRBJ2-7,CASRAGRGYEQYF,TGTGCCAGTAGGGCCGGACGAGGCTACGAGCAGTACTTC
.,.,TRBV5-4,TRBJ2-2,CASSSPGHSTGELFF,TGTGCCAGCAGCTCGCCGGGACACTCCACCGGGGAGCTGTTTTTT
TRBD1,.,TRBV7-2,TRBJ1-2,CASSRDRGLDGYTF,TGTGCCAGCAGCCGGGACAGGGGATTAGACGGCTACACCTTC
TRBD2,.,TRBV7-2,TRBJ2-5,CASSLQGLTHIKETQYF,TGTGCCAGCAGCTTACAGGGACTAACCCACATTAAAGAGACCCAGTACTTC
TRBD1,.,TRBV2,TRBJ2-7,CASSVEGARYEQYF,TGTGCCAGCAGTGTAGAGGGGGCGCGCTACGAGCAGTACTTC
.,.,TRBV4-2,TRBJ2-7,CASSGLQNSNPYEQYF,TGTGCCAGCAGCGGGCTACAGAACAGCAATCCCTACGAGCAGTACTTC
TRBD2,.,TRBV4-3,TRBJ2-2,CASSQGRGYTGELFF,TGCGCCAGCAGCCAGGGGCGGGGGTACACCGGGGAGCTGTTTTTT
.,.,TRBV7-3,TRBJ2-7,CASSLGGTTGEQYF,TGTGCCAGCAGCTTAGGAGGCACTACGGGCGAGCAGTACTTC
.,.,TRBV7-9,TRBJ2-1,CASSFQTAFPFSEQFF,TGTGCCAGCAGCTTTCAAACAGCTTTCCCCTTCAGTGAGCAGTTCTTC
TRBD1,.,TRBV29-1,TRBJ2-5,CSVLGQGEETQYF,TGCAGCGTTTTGGGACAGGGAGAAGAGACCCAGTACTTC
.,.,TRBV5-6,TRBJ2-7,CASSLRGSRFYEQYF,TGTGCCAGCAGCTTGCGGGGCTCTCGATTCTACGAGCAGTACTTC
.,.,TRBV12-3/TRBV12-4,TRBJ2-1,CASSFQFKVEQFF,TGTGCCAGCAGTTTCCAGTTTAAGGTGGAGCAGTTCTTC
.,.,TRBV20-1,TRBJ2-2,CSASGGGAGELFF,TGCAGTGCTAGTGGAGGGGGCGCCGGGGAGCTGTTTTTT
.,.,TRBV6-2/TRBV6-3,TRBJ1-2,CASSYRLSYGYTF,TGTGCCAGCAGTTATCGGCTCTCCTATGGCTACACCTTC
TRBD2,.,TRBV5-1,TRBJ2-1,CASSPLAGAGLYNEQFF,TGCGCCAGCAGTCCTCTAGCGGGAGCAGGGCTTTACAATGAGCAGTTCTTC
.,.,TRBV29-1,TRBJ1-4,CSEIRGMSNEKLFF,TGCAGCGAGATTCGGGGGATGAGTAATGAAAAACTGTTTTTT
TRBD1,.,TRBV18,TRBJ1-6,CASSPLPGQGAFNSPLHF,TGTGCCAGCTCACCTCTACCGGGACAGGGGGCTTTCAATTCACCCCTCCACTTT
TRBD2,.,TRBV7-8,TRBJ2-7,CASSGTSGSGSYEQYF,TGTGCCAGCTCCGGGACTAGCGGGAGCGGGTCCTACGAGCAGTACTTC
.,.,TRBV23-1,TRBJ1-5,CASSQDQGYSNQPQHF,TGCGCCAGCAGTCAAGATCAGGGATATAGCAATCAGCCCCAGCATTTT
.,.,TRBV18,TRBJ1-1,CASSPDRARDTEAFF,TGTGCCAGCTCACCAGACCGGGCAAGGGACACTGAAGCTTTCTTT
TRBD2,.,TRBV10-3,TRBJ2-7,CAISRTSGGTSSYEQYF,TGTGCCATCAGTCGGACTAGCGGGGGGACAAGCTCCTACGAGCAGTACTTC
TRBD2,.,TRBV6-6,TRBJ2-2,CASSPTSGRGNTGELFF,TGTGCCAGCAGTCCGACTAGCGGGAGGGGGAACACCGGGGAGCTGTTTTTT
.,.,TRBV5-5,TRBJ1-6,CASSLVLADSSYNSPLHF,TGTGCCAGCAGCTTGGTTTTGGCAGACAGCTCCTATAATTCACCCCTCCACTTT
.,few,TRBV6-2/TRBV6-3,TRBJ1-5,CASTPWGGAWNQPQHF,TGTGCCAGCACCCCCTGGGGGGGCGCGTGGAATCAGCCCCAGCATTTT
.,.,TRBV2,TRBJ2-7,CASSENTGVFSYEQYF,TGTGCCAGCAGTGAAAACACAGGAGTATTCTCCTACGAGCAGTACTTC
TRBD2,.,TRBV6-6,TRBJ2-7,CASSPAGGLALRYEQYF,TGTGCCAGCAGTCCAGCGGGAGGGCTGGCCCTGCGTTACGAGCAGTACTTC
.,few,TRBV7-9,TRBJ1-5,CASSLAGTSNQPQHF,TGTGCCAGCAGCTTAGCGGGCACTAGCAATCAGCCCCAGCATTTT
TRBD2,few,TRBV6-5,TRBJ2-5,CASSWTSFQTQYF,TGTGCCAGCAGTTGGACTAGCTTCCAGACCCAGTACTTC
.,few,TRBV19,TRBJ1-5,CASRTLGSNQPQHF,TGTGCCAGTAGGACACTTGGTAGCAATCAGCCCCAGCATTTT